This T cell receptor beta chain was identified in a study of blood T cell repertoires in COVID-19 (dated by TCRdb to the early 2020s). Regarding the research as a whole: Samples covering the acute and convalescent phases of COVID-19 were provided by collaborators in the United States, Italy and Spain. The material from the prospective study consisted of cDNA or gDNA derived from T cells, B-cell-depleted T cells, or PBMCs. Deeply sampled blood TCRbeta repertoires from subjects exposed to, actively infected with, or recovered from COVID-19 were included in the dataset. The repertoires were made available in a free public database intended to serve as a resource for research on the immune response to SARS-CoV-2. Samples were obtained from the ongoing ImmuneRACE study (first 160 participants) and from over 1,000 subjects provided by 6 global collaborators. The sample metadata nearly always contained a de-identified subject ID, COVID-19 status, age in years and sex. HLA class I and class II types, where available, came from metadata supplied by the sample provider rather than from assay-based typing. On the study overall, not on this receptor specifically: How much clinical and demographic metadata was included differed by source and by participant, and the metadata was provided uncurated.

One collaborating source in Seattle enrolled patients during active infection and followed them longitudinally through the course of disease. Collaborating institutions collected whole blood in K2EDTA tubes following their own protocols. For TCRbeta analysis, collaborators shipped samples in one of three forms: frozen whole blood, isolated PBMCs, or DNA extracted from either of those sample types. TCRbeta CDR3 regions were amplified from genomic DNA using the immunoSEQ Assay, a bias-controlled multiplex PCR. From the authors' description of their analysis: Nucleated cell counts per sample were estimated from amplification of reference gene primers within the assay. To quantify the absolute abundance of each unique TCRbeta CDR3 rearrangement, sequence reads were collapsed and filtered. For each sample, productive Simpson clonality was calculated as the square root of Simpson's diversity index across productive rearrangements. In its TCRdb copy, this immuneACCESS table keeps in-frame sequences only and misses some clones. Where compared with another copy, unresolved V genes explain less than half of these, and the others have no known cause. The V and J calls and clone size were taken over from that table, and D and trimming were inferred from the DNA. The sample has some 370,000 clones on record, around 87% of them singletons. The ten top clones hold 10% of the sample.

Via the germline V gene (reference sequence), CDR1 is GTSNPN and CDR2 SVGIG. Its CDR3 holds 17 amino acids, cysteine through phenylalanine. CDR3 DNA is the only sequence kept; it has 51 bases, read in frame from the first base. The germline V and J ends show losses of 4 bases and 4 bases respectively, and no gene match explains 10 bases of the junction. With regard to this clone: The target of this receptor is not known. No base-level quality is on record; no much larger clone is a single base apart.

The sequenced material came from peripheral blood. Recombination connected TRBV30 to TRBJ2-2, with 12 bases matching TRBD1. The sequence derives from a woman in her 30s with COVID-19, enrolled during active disease. In nucleotide form, the sequence is TGTGCCTGGATAGGGACAGGGGGCGCGAAGGTCACCGGGGAGCTGTTTTTT. Translated, it reads CAWIGTGGAKVTGELFF.